A selection of T cell receptor beta chains follows, all from one sample in a study of regulatory T cells in long-lasting Graves disease. TCRdb processed the multiplex PCR reads anew with MiXCR; each CDR3 protein has one entry. The table lists some 340,000 distinct CDR3 sequences, 20% to 25% of them singletons. The input for sequencing was peripheral blood mononuclear cells (PBMCs), taken when the disease was refractory, from a patient treated with antithyroid drugs. The source is a woman in her thirties or forties with Graves disease. CDR3s leave out the opening cysteine and the closing phenylalanine or tryptophan.

v_call | cdr3_aa
TRBV6-9 | ASRGPRAF
TRBV20-1 | SASLRPLFDRVEVSYEQY
TRBV28 | ASSLRKGGLWGYT
TRBV20-1 | SARDGLESGELF
TRBV28 | ASSRHSGNTIY
TRBV15 | ATSRDLLWRVDRVHEQY
TRBV28 | ASSSYEGASVSPLH
TRBV9 | ASSVGPGQGTEELF
TRBV29-1 | SVSSGTELY
TRBV28 | ASGVYWTSAREELF
TRBV28 | ASSEGQISGNTIY
TRBV25-1 | ASSDKVNTEAF
TRBV13 | ASSIVASRGFKYGYT
TRBV2 | ASKNRGLGGLAGRRELF
TRBV20-1 | SAKSGTSGRSSYEQY
TRBV28 | ASSSTSSRTGVRGYT
TRBV29-1 | SVGGGTGLQETQY
TRBV5-1 | ASSLEGSSSNQPQH
TRBV29-1 | SAGQGMNTGELF
TRBV5-1 | ASSLRDRSQETQY
TRBV6-1 | ASSASGTPA
TRBV11-2 | ASSSIGGYGYT
TRBV28 | ASSFAQLAGINYEQY
TRBV28 | ASSFPNRDVTGELF
TRBV2 | ATMGQQRTGELF
TRBV12-3/TRBV12-4 | ATLKGATGELF
TRBV12-3/TRBV12-4 | ASSSTGTGNTIY